The present TCR beta chain was sequenced within a study of blood T cell repertoires in COVID-19 (dated by TCRdb to the early 2020s). Concerning the study at large: Samples covering the acute and convalescent phases of COVID-19 were provided by collaborators in the United States, Italy and Spain. A de-identified subject ID, COVID-19 status, age in years and sex were almost always included in the sample metadata. The dataset comprised deeply sampled blood TCRbeta repertoires from subjects exposed to, actively infected with, or recovered from COVID-19. Where HLA class I and class II types were available, the types were taken from metadata supplied by the sample provider, not from assay-based typing. The samples were drawn from two sources: the first 160 participants of the ongoing ImmuneRACE study, and 1,000 to 1,500 subjects contributed by 6 global collaborators. The prospective study material was composed of cDNA or gDNA derived from T cells, B-cell-depleted T cells, or PBMCs. A freely available public database, intended as a resource for researchers studying the immune response to SARS-CoV-2, is where the repertoires were released.

TCRbeta CDR3 regions were amplified from genomic DNA using the immunoSEQ Assay, a bias-controlled multiplex PCR. The study's own analysis went as follows. The number of nucleated cells in each sample was estimated by amplification of reference gene primers within the assay. To quantify the absolute abundance of each unique TCRbeta CDR3 rearrangement, sequence reads were collapsed and filtered. Productive Simpson clonality was computed per sample as the square root of Simpson's diversity index over productive rearrangements. Sourced from immuneACCESS, this table was stored by TCRdb with only in-frame sequences that have V and J called. A share of the clones is absent; for the studies checked, an unresolved V gene accounts for under half, and the remainder has no known explanation. V, J and clone size reflect that table, while D and trimming were determined from the DNA. Counted in this sample were tens of thousands of clones; about 86% of them appeared once. The ten largest clones capture about 17% of the sample.

Broad study findings and their caveats: Clinical and demographic metadata were provided uncurated, with the amount varying by source and participant.

One collaborating source in Seattle enrolled patients during active infection and followed them longitudinally through the course of disease. The collaborating institutions used their own protocols to collect whole blood in K2EDTA tubes. For TCRbeta analysis, collaborators shipped samples in one of three forms: frozen whole blood, isolated PBMCs, or DNA extracted from either of those sample types. Remarks on this clone: Its antigen is still unknown. Qualities for individual bases were not recorded, and no much larger clone is one base off.

V is pared back by 1 base and J by 4 bases, with 8 bases lying between the germline termini. The cysteine opens and the phenylalanine closes a CDR3 of 13 amino acids. Left in the record is the CDR3 DNA by itself, 39 bases read in frame from the first base. CDR1 PRHDT and CDR2 FYEKMQ were looked up in the germline V gene (reference sequence). This sequence uses TRBV13 and TRBJ2-7; perhaps TRBD1 is the D gene, with 5 bases matching. The sample consisted of peripheral blood. This TCR came from a man aged 40-50 years with COVID-19, enrolled during active disease. The DNA sequence is as follows: TGTGCCAGCAGCTTAGATCAGGGTTACGAGCAGTACTTC. This is translated as CASSLDQGYEQYF. The entire variable domain, with the stretches around the CDR3 drawn from the reference TRBV13 and TRBJ2-7 proteins, is AAGVIQSPRHLIKEKRETATLKCYPIPRHDTVYWYQQGPGQDPQFLISFYEKMQSDKGSIPDRFSAQQFSDYHSELNMSSLELGDSALYFCASSLDQGYEQYFGPGTRLTVT.